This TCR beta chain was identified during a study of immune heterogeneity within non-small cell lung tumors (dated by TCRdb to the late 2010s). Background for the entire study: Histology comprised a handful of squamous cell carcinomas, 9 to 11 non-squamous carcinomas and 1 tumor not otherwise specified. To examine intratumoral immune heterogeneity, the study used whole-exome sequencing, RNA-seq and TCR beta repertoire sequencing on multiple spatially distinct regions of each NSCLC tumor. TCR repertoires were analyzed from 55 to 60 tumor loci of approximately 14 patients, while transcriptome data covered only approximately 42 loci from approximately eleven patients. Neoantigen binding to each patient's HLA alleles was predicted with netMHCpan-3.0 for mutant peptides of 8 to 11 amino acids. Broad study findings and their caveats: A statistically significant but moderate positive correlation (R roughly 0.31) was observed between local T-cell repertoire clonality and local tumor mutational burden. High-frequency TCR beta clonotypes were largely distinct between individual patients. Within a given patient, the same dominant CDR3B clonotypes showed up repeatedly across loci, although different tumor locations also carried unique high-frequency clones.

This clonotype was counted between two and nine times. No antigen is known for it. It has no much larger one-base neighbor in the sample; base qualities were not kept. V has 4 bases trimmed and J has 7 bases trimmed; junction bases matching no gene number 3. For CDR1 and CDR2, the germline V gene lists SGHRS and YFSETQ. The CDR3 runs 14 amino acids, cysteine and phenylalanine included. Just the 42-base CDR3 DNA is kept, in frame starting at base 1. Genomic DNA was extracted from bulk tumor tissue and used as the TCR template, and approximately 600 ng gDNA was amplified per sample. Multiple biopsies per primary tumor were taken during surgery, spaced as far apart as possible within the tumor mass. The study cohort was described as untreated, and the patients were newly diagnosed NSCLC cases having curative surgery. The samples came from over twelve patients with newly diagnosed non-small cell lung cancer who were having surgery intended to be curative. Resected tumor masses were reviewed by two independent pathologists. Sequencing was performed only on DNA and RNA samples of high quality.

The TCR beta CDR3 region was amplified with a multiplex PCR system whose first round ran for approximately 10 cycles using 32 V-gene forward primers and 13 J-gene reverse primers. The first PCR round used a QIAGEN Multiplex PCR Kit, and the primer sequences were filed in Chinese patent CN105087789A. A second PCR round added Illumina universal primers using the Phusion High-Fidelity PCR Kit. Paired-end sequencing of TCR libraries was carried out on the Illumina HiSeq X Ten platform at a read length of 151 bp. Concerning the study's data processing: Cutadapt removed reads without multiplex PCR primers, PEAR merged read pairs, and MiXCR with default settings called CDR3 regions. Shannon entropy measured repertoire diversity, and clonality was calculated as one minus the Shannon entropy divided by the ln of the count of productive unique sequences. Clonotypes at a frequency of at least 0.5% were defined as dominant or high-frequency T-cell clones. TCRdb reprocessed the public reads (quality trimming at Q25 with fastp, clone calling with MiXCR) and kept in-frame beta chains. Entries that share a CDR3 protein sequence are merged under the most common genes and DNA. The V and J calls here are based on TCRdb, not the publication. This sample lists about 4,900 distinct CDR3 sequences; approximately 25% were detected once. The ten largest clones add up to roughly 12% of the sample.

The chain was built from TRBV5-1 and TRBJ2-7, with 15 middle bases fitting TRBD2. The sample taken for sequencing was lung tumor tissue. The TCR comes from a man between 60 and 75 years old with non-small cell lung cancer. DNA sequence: TGCGCCAGCAGCACAGGACTAGCGGGAGGGGAGCAGTACTTC. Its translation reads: CASSTGLAGGEQYF. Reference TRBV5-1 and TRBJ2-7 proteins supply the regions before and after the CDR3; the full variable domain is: KAGVTQTPRYLIKTRGQQVTLSCSPISGHRSVSWYQQTPGQGLQFLFEYFSETQRNKGNFPGRFSGRQFSNSRSEMNVSTLELGDSALYLCASSTGLAGGEQYFGPGTRLTVT.